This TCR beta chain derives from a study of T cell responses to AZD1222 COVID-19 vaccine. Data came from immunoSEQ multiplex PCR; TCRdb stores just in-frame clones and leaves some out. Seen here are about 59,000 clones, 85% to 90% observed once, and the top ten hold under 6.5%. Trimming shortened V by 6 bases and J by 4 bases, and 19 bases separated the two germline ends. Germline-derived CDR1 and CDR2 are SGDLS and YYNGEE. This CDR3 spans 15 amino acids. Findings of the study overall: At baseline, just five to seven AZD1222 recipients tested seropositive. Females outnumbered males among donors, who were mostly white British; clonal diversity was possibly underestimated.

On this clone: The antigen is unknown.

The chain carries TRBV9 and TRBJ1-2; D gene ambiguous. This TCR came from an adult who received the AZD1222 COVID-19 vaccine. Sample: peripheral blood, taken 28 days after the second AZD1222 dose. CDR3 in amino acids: CASTPSAGDSYGYTF. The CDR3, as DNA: TGTGCCAGCACCCCAAGTGCAGGCGACTCCTATGGCTACACCTTC.